This T cell receptor beta chain was documented in a study of blood T cell repertoires in COVID-19. Across the whole study: PBMCs, B-cell-depleted T cells, or T cells provided the cDNA or gDNA that made up the material.

The table came from immunoSEQ multiplex PCR; TCRdb's copy has only in-frame clones and leaves some out. The top ten hold roughly 6.6% of the sample, which has 150,000 or so clones, about 87% seen once. CDR3 length: 14 amino acids. Germline CDR1 reads GTSNPN; CDR2 reads SVGIG (reference sequence). With V trimmed by 0 bases and J by 5 bases, 4 bases remained unmatched. The receptor's source is an older man with acute or convalescent COVID-19. The rearrangement links TRBV30 to TRBJ2-1; TRBD2 aligns across 7 bases. The sequenced sample consisted of peripheral blood. Here the CDR3 reads CAWSVGRVDNEQFF. Written as DNA, the CDR3 is TGTGCCTGGAGTGTGGGGAGGGTCGACAATGAGCAGTTCTTC.